This T cell receptor beta chain originates from a study of blood T cells in healthy people across ages. This CDR3 has 14 amino acids. Trimming shortened V by 4 bases and J by 3 bases, and 13 bases separated the two germline ends. Germline V gene data show CDR1 as SNHLY and CDR2 as FYNNEI. The sample holds a few counts of this clonotype. The antigen is not known. PCR was performed a second time for 7 to 11 cycles using a sample-barcoded 5' primer and a J-beta primer mix. Each CDR3 protein gets one entry after TCRdb re-called the 5' RACE reads with MiXCR. This table has 1 million to 1.2 million distinct CDR3 sequences, around two fifths appearing once. General observations from the study: The study regarded diversity estimates from one million T cells as underestimates. CMV status of donors was unknown, possibly confounding expanded clonotype changes.

The TCR was taken from a man younger than 35 in good health. The chain joins TRBV2 to TRBJ2-7; unclear D gene. The sequencing input was blood. CDR3 loop: CASSVGRTSYEQYF. As DNA, the CDR3 is TGTGCCAGCAGTGTGGGCAGAACCAGCTACGAGCAGTACTTC.